This T cell receptor beta chain was found in a study of read filtering for tumor transcriptome and immune sequencing. On the study more broadly: By R-ISS, stages I, II and III held around 8, 15 and 7 patients. Transcriptome libraries were built from DNase-treated RNA.

The length of the CDR3 is 14 residues. This library used around 0.4 ug RNA and molecular barcoded adaptors spanning alpha/delta and beta/gamma chains. In TCRdb, the reads were re-called with MiXCR into one record per CDR3 protein. This sample has around 41,000 distinct CDR3 sequences; about 10% occur once, and the top ten carry around 35%. This clonotype was recorded only once. A far larger clone is a single base away, which makes a read error likely. The material sequenced was a population of CD138-negative cells sorted from bone marrow. The chain carries TRBV12-3 or TRBV12-4 and TRBJ1-1; possibly TRBD1 for D (5 bases). This receptor was identified in a donor at least 40 years old with multiple myeloma. The CDR3 reads CASSLGTGGEKAVF. The CDR3 DNA is TGTGCCAGCAGTTTAGGGACGGGGGGAGAAAAGGCTGTCTTT.